The present entry profiles one T cell receptor beta chain with its context. The CDR3 is 15 amino acids. Germline assignment: CDR1 GTSNPN and CDR2 SVGIG (reference sequence). The germline V and J ends were trimmed by 2 bases and 6 bases, with 14 bases remaining between them. Only in-frame clones appear in the TCRdb table, and some are missing; sequencing was by immunoSEQ multiplex PCR. The table lists roughly 200,000 clones, about 78% of them singletons. The data were obtained in a study of blood T cell repertoires in COVID-19. What was sequenced was peripheral blood. The chain has TRBV30 and TRBJ1-6; possibly TRBD1 for D (6 bases). This TCR came from a woman in her seventies with acute or convalescent COVID-19. The CDR3 loop reads CAWSRTDAFNSPLHF. CDR3 bases: TGTGCCTGGAGTCGGACAGATGCCTTTAATTCACCCCTCCACTTT.